This paragraph reports one TCR beta chain. Antigen: not known. The sample belongs to a study of regulatory T cells in long-lasting Graves disease. For the study at large: The study counted Graves' disease as persistent given over 5 years of antithyroid drugs and positive TSH receptor antibodies.

TCR beta libraries were built with iRepertoire HTBI primers and Arm-PCR of CDR3 regions. TCRdb called the multiplex PCR reads again in MiXCR, with one record for every CDR3 protein. The sample yields 650,000 to 850,000 distinct CDR3 sequences, around 30% seen once. Findings and caveats of the study: Because few samples were included, accuracy may have been lower. Only peripheral blood was studied, not thyroid tissue. Those with persistent Graves' had less TCR diversity than newly diagnosed patients.

Germline V CDR1 and CDR2: LNHNV, YYDKDF (reference sequence). CDR3 length: 15 amino acids. Germline trimming cut 0 bases from V and 4 bases from J; bases unmatched to any gene: 2. Regarding time point: persistent/refractory GD, antithyroid drugs over 5 years with positive TRAb. From RNA extracted from PBMCs, the TCR library was made. The chain has TRBV15 and TRBJ1-2; 10 positions agree with TRBD1. Sequenced here: peripheral blood mononuclear cells (PBMCs), sampled when the disease was refractory, from a patient treated with antithyroid drugs. The clonotype originates from a female donor with Graves disease. CDR3 nucleotides: TGTGCCACCAGCAGAGAGACAGGGGGCGGCTATGGCTACACCTTC. As protein: CATSRETGGGYGYTF.